Listed below are T cell receptor beta chains from one sample, sequenced in a study of T cells expressing NK-cell markers. TCRdb re-called the 5' RACE reads and shows each CDR3 protein once, DNA omitted. Listed are 550,000 to 600,000 distinct CDR3 sequences; less than 4.5% falls within the top ten. The sequenced sample consisted of blood T cells: a sorted CD56 or NKG2C T cell subset, CD4+ or CD8+ T cells, or bulk PBMC T cells (not recorded which). The receptor set was obtained from a man aged 18 to 29 in good health. Both conserved end residues are part of each CDR3.

j_gene | v_gene | CDR3aa
TRBJ2-3 | TRBV4-2 | CASSQGSNRTQYF
TRBJ2-1 | TRBV6-5 | CASSYGTSWNEQFF
TRBJ2-7 | TRBV5-1 | CASSLDAVGNYEQYF
TRBJ2-3 | TRBV5-6 | CASIPGASTDTQYF
TRBJ1-2 | TRBV6-5 | CASGKTGAFYGYTF
TRBJ2-2 | TRBV3-1 | CASSRGQGINTGELFF
TRBJ2-7 | TRBV7-8 | CASSPLAGWAVVKYF
TRBJ2-5 | TRBV10-3 | CAIRSGVIREETQYF
TRBJ2-5 | TRBV5-1 | CASSSLRDLQETQYF
TRBJ2-3 | TRBV7-9 | CASSPLTRSTDTQYF
TRBJ1-1 | TRBV11-3 | CASSLDTRAVNTEAFF
TRBJ2-1 | TRBV21-1 | CASSKVSQGQNEQFF
TRBJ2-1 | TRBV7-6 | CASSLTSTERDEQFF
TRBJ1-5 | TRBV12-3/TRBV12-4 | CASSLAVQDPQHF
TRBJ2-3 | TRBV4-1 | CASSHLSKREWGTDTQYF
TRBJ1-4 | TRBV23-1 | CASSHGDPGQGDEKLFF
TRBJ2-1 | TRBV5-1 | CASSPGPASRDEQFF
TRBJ2-7 | TRBV6-2/TRBV6-3 | CASSPWEQGISEQYF
TRBJ2-7 | TRBV20-1 | CSARGTSGRLYEQYF
TRBJ2-2 | TRBV7-2 | CASRGTGTPRELFF
TRBJ2-1 | TRBV7-2 | CASSRLRFEQFF
TRBJ2-1 | TRBV12-3/TRBV12-4 | CASSSGTSGKFSYNEQFF
TRBJ2-5 | TRBV7-2 | CASSKDRGRWETQYF
TRBJ2-7 | TRBV28 | CAGAYVGYEQYF
TRBJ2-7 | TRBV7-2 | CASSLEGALRSEQYF
TRBJ2-1 | TRBV29-1 | CSVARLAGSSSYNEQFF
TRBJ2-3 | TRBV6-2/TRBV6-3 | CASQSGASTDTQYF
TRBJ2-6 | TRBV3-1 | CASSQGTSGPWSGANVLTF
TRBJ2-2 | TRBV5-1 | CASSLDTPGELFF
TRBJ2-4 | TRBV5-5 | CASSLDRGYIQYF
TRBJ1-1 | TRBV5-1 | CASSILRGNTEAFF
TRBJ2-6 | TRBV12-3/TRBV12-4 | CASGKETGANVLTF
TRBJ1-2 | TRBV20-1 | CSARVLGGGYTF
TRBJ2-6 | TRBV11-1 | CASSLVRDYSSGANVLTF
TRBJ1-2 | TRBV12-3/TRBV12-4 | CASSLSLAGAYGYTF